This TCR beta chain derives from a study of early T cells in non-severe SARS-CoV-2 infection. Study information: It was bulk RNA from unsorted whole blood that was sequenced, and the chains were unpaired.

Trimming removed 4 bases from V and 3 bases from J, with 11 bases in between. The CDR3 totals 13 residues. Germline V CDR1 and CDR2: SGHNT, YYREEE (reference sequence). The TCR library protocol was used to attach unique molecular identifiers. These identifiers were attached to individual cDNA molecules. TCRdb passed the 5' RACE reads through MiXCR, listing each CDR3 protein once. The sample lists more than 75,000 distinct CDR3 sequences, 12% to 15% occurring once. This clonotype was counted only a few times. Sequencing used whole blood. The V call is TRBV5-4, the J call TRBJ2-7; the D gene could be TRBD1 or TRBD2 (5 bases each). The clonotype comes from an adult who was a healthcare worker with PCR-confirmed SARS-CoV-2 infection or an uninfected control (not recorded which). The CDR3: CASSPGTHYEQYF. In DNA form, the CDR3 reads TGTGCCAGCAGCCCTGGGACCCACTACGAGCAGTACTTC.